This TCR beta chain stems from a study of T cells in Graves' hyperthyroidism and ophthalmopathy. The CDR3 is made up of 15 amino acids. V was shortened by 5 bases and J by 5 bases, with 16 bases between the two germline ends. The germline V gene encodes CDR1 SGHAT and CDR2 FQDESV (reference sequence). There were TCR beta CDR3 regions amplified from RNA transcripts. When the TCR CDR3 underwent first-round RT-PCR, the HTBI primer set was used. TCRdb reprocessed the multiplex PCR reads with MiXCR, giving one entry per CDR3 protein. The sample records around 700,000 distinct CDR3 sequences, about 17% being singletons.

The V call is TRBV11-1, the J call TRBJ1-5; weak D call: TRBD1 (5 bases). The source of this sequence is a woman aged 45-65 years with Graves' hyperthyroidism that later progressed to Graves' ophthalmopathy. Material for sequencing was blood. The CDR3 here is CASSLDNGGDQPQHF. The CDR3 nucleotides read TGTGCCAGCAGCCTGGACAACGGAGGGGATCAGCCCCAGCATTTT.